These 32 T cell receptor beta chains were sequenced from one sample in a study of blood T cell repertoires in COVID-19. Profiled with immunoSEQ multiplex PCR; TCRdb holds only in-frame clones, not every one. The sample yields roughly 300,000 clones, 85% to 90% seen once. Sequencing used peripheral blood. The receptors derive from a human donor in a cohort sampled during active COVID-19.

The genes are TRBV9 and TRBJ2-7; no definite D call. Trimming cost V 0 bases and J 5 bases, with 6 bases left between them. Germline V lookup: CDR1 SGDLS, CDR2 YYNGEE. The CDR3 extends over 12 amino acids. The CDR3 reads CASSVGSHEQYF. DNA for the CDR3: TGTGCCAGCAGCGTAGGTAGTCACGAGCAGTACTTC.

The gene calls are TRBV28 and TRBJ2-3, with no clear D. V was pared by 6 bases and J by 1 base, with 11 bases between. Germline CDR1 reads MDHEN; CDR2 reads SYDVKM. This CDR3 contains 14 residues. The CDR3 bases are TGTGCCAGCAGACCCTCACCGGGCACAGATACGCAGTATTTT. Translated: CASRPSPGTDTQYF.

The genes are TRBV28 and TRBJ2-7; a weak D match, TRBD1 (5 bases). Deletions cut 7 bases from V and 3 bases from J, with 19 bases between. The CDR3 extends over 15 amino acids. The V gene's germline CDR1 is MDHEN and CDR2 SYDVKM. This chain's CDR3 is CASKSRAGRNYEQYF. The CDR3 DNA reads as TGTGCCAGCAAATCCCGGGCAGGGCGTAACTACGAGCAGTACTTC.

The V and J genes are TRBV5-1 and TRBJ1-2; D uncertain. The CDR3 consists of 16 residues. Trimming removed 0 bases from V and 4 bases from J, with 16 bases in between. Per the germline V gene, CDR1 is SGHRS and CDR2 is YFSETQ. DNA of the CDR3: TGCGCCAGCAGCTTGGACGCGGCTCCCTCTAGCTATGGCTACACCTTC. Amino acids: CASSLDAAPSSYGYTF.

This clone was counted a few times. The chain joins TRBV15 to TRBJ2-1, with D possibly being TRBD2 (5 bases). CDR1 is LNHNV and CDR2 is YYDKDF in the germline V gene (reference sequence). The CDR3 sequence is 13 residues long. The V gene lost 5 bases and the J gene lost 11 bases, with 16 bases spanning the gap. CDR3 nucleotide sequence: TGTGCCACCAGCCCCTTACGGAGCGGAAAGCAGTTCTTC. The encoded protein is CATSPLRSGKQFF.

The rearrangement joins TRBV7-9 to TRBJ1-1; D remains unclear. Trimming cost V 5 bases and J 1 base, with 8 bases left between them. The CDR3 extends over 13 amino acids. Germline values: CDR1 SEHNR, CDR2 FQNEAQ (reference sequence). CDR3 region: CASSLTPNTEAFF. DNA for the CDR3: TGTGCCAGCAGCCTGACACCGAACACTGAAGCTTTCTTT.

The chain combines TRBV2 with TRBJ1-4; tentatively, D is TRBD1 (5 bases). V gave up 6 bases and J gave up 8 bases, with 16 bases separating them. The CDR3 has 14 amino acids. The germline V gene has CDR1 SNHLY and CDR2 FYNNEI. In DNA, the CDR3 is TGTGCCAGCAGACTTTCGGGGGGTCCCGAAAAACTGTTTTTT. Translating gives CASRLSGGPEKLFF.

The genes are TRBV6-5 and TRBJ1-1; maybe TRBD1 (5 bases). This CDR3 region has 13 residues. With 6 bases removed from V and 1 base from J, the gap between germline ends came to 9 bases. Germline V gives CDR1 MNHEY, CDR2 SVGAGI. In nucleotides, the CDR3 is TGTGCCAGCAGAGGGGTGGGGAACACTGAAGCTTTCTTT. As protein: CASRGVGNTEAFF.

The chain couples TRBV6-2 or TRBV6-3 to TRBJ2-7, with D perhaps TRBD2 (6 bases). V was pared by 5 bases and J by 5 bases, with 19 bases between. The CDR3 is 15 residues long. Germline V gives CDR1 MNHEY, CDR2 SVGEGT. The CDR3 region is CASSPRLGGRNEQYF. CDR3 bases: TGTGCCAGCAGTCCCCGTCTGGGAGGACGGAACGAGCAGTACTTC.

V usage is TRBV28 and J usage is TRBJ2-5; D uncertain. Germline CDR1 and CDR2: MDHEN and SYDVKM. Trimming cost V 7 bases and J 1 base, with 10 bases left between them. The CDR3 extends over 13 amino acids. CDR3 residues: CASNYGIQETQYF. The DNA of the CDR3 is TGTGCCAGCAACTACGGCATCCAAGAGACCCAGTACTTC.

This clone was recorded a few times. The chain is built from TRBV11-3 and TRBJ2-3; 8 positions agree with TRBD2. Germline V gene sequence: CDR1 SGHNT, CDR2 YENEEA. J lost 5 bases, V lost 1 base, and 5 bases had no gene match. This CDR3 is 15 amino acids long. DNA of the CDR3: TGTGCCAGCAGCTTAGCGGGAGGGCCGGTAGATACGCAGTATTTT. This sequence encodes CASSLAGGPVDTQYF.

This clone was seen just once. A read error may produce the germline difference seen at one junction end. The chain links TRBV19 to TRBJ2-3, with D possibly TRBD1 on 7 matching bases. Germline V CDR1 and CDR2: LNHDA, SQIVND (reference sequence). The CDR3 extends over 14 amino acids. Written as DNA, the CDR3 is TGTGCCAGCAGTATCAGGGGGGAAACAGATACGCAGTATTTT. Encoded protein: CASSIRGETDTQYF.

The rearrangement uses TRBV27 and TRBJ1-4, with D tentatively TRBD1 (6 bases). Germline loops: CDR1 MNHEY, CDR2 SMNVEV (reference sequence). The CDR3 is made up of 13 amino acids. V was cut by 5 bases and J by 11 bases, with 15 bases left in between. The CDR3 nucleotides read TGTGCCAGCAGTCCTAATCAGGGGCGTAAACTGTTTTTT. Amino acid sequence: CASSPNQGRKLFF.

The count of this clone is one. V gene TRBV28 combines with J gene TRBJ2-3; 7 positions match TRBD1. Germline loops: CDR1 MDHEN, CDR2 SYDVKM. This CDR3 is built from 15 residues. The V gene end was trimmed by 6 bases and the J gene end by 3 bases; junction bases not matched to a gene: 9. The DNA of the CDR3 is TGTGCCAGCAGCTCCACAGGGGTAGGAACAGATACGCAGTATTTT. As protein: CASSSTGVGTDTQYF. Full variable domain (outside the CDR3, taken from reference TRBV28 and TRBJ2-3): DVKVTQSSRYLVKRTGEKVFLECVQDMDHENMFWYRQDPGLGLRLIYFSYDVKMKEKGDIPEGYSVSREKKERFSLILESASTNQTSMYLCASSSTGVGTDTQYFGPGTRLTVL.

The CDR3 DNA is TGTGCCAGTGCCCCTAGTGGCGGGACCACCTACGAGCAGTACTTC. Translated: CASAPSGGTTYEQYF. The V gene is TRBV19, the J gene TRBJ2-7; D might be TRBD2 (6 bases). The V and J ends lost 8 bases and 2 bases respectively, with 19 bases between them. This CDR3 comprises 15 residues. From germline, CDR1 is LNHDA and CDR2 SQIVND (reference sequence).

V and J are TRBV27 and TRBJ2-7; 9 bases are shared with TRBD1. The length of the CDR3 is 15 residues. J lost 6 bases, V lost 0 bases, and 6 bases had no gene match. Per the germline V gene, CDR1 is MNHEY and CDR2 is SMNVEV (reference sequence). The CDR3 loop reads CASSLSTGGTGEQYF. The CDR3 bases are TGTGCCAGCAGTTTATCGACAGGGGGAACGGGCGAGCAGTACTTC.

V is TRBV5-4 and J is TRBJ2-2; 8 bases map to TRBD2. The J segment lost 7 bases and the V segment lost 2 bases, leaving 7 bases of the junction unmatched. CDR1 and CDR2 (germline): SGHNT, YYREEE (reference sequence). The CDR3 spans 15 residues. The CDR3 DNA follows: TGTGCCAGCAGCTTACGGGAGGGCCGGATCGGGGAGCTGTTTTTT. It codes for CASSLREGRIGELFF.

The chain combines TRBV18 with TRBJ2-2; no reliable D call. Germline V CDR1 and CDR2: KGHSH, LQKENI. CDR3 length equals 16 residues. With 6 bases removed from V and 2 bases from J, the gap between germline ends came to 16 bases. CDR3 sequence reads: CASSVVPTTNTGELFF. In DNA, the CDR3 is TGTGCCAGCTCGGTGGTGCCGACAACAAACACCGGGGAGCTGTTTTTT.

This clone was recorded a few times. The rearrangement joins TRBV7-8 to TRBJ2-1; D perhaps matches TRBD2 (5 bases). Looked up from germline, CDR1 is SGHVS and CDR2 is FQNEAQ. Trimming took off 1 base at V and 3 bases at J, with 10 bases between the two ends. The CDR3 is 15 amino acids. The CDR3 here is CASSLVTTNYNEQFF. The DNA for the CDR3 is TGTGCCAGCAGCTTAGTGACTACAAACTACAATGAGCAGTTCTTC.

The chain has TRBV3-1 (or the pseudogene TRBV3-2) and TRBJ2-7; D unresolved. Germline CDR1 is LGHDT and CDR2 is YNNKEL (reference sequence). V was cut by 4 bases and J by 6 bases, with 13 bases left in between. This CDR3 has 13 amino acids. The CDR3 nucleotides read TGTGCCAGCAGCCGATACCGAGGAATCGAGCAGTACTTC. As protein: CASSRYRGIEQYF.

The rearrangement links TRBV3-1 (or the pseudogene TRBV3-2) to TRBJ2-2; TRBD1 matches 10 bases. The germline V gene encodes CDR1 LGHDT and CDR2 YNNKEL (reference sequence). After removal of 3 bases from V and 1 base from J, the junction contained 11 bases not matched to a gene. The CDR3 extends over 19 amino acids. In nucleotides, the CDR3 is TGTGCCAGCAGCCAGTGGGGGACAGGGGTTGATCGGAACACCGGGGAGCTGTTTTTT. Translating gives CASSQWGTGVDRNTGELFF.

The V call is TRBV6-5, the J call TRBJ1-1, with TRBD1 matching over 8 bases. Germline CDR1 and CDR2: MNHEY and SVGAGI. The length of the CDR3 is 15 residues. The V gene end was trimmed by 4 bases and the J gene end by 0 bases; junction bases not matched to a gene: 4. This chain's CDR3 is CASSSRQGLNTEAFF. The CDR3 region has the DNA TGTGCCAGCAGTTCCCGACAGGGGCTGAACACTGAAGCTTTCTTT.

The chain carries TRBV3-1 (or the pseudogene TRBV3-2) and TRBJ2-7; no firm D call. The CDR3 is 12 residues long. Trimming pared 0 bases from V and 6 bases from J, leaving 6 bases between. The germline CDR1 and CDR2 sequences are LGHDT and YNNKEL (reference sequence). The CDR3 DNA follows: TGTGCCAGCAGCCAAGATGGAGCCGAGCAGTACTTC. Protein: CASSQDGAEQYF.

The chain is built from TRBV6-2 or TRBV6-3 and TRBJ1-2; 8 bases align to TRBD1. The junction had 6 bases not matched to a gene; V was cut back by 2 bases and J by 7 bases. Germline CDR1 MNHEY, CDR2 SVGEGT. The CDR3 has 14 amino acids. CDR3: CASSYRQGLSGYTF. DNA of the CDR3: TGTGCCAGCAGTTACCGACAGGGGTTGTCTGGCTACACCTTC.

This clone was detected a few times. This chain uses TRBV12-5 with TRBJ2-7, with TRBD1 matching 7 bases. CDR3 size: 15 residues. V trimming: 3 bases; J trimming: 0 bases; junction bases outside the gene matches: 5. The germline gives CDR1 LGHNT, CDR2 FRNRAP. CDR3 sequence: CASGLGDSRSYEQYF. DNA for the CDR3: TGTGCTAGTGGTTTAGGGGACAGTCGCTCCTACGAGCAGTACTTC.

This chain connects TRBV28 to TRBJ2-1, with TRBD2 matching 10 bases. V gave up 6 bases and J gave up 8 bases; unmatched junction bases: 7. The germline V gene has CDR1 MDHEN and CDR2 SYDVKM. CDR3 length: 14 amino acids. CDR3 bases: TGTGCCAGCAGCATTAGCGGGAGGCGGCATGAGCAGTTCTTC. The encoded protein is CASSISGRRHEQFF.

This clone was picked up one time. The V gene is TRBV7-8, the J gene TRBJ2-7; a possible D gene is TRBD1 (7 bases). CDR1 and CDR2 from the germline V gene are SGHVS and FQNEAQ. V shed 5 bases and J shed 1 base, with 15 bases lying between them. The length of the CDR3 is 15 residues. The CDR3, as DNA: TGTGCCAGCAGCCGGAGGGACAGACTTTCCTACGAGCAGTACTTC. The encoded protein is CASSRRDRLSYEQYF.

DNA of the CDR3: TGTGCCAGCAGCCCAGGAGGAAGCTCCTACAATGAGCAGTTCTTC. Translated: CASSPGGSSYNEQFF. The chain couples TRBV7-3 to TRBJ2-1; D possibly corresponds to TRBD2 (5 bases). The CDR3 length is 15 residues. Germline V CDR1 and CDR2: SGHTA, FQGTGA. The V end was cut by 5 bases, the J end by 0 bases, with 11 bases between.

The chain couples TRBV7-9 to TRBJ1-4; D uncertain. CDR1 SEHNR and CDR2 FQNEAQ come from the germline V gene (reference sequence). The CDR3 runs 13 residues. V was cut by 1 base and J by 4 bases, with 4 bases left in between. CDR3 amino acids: CASSLGHNEKLFF. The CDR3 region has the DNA TGTGCCAGCAGCTTAGGACATAATGAAAAACTGTTTTTT.

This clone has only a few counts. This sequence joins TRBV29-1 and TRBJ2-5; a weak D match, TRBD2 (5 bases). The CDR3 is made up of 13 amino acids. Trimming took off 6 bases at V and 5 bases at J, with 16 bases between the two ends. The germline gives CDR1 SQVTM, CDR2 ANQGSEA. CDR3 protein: CSVPGPGGETQYF. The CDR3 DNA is TGCAGCGTCCCCGGACCAGGCGGGGAGACCCAGTACTTC.

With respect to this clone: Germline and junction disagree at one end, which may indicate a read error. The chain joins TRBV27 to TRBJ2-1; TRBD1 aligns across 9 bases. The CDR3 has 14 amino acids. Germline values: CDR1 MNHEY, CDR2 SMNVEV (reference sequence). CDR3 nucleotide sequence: TGTGCCAGCGGTTTCCGGGACAGGGTCAATGAGCAGTTCTTC. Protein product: CASGFRDRVNEQFF.

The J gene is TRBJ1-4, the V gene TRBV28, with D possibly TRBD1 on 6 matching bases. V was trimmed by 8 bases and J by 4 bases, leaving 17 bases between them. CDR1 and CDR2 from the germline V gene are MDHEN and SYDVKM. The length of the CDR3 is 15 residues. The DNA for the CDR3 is TGTGCCAGCGGTGAGGGGGGGGCGTATAATGAAAAACTGTTTTTT. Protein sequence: CASGEGGAYNEKLFF.